This T cell receptor (beta chain) was sequenced for a study of control samples from healthy donors and cancer patients. V was shortened by 7 bases and J by 2 bases, with 15 bases between the two germline ends. The germline CDR1 and CDR2 sequences are SGHRS and YFSETQ. The CDR3 runs 14 residues. Sequencing used immunoSEQ multiplex PCR; TCRdb keeps in-frame clones, though not all of them. Of about 220,000 clones in the sample, over 90% were seen once. The rearrangement joins TRBV5-1 to TRBJ2-5; D unresolved. The sequence derives from a man aged 45-65 years in good health. The specimen sequenced was blood. The CDR3 nucleotides are TGCGCCAGCCAGGCGACTCCTGGGCAAGAGACCCAGTACTTC. Encoded protein: CASQATPGQETQYF.